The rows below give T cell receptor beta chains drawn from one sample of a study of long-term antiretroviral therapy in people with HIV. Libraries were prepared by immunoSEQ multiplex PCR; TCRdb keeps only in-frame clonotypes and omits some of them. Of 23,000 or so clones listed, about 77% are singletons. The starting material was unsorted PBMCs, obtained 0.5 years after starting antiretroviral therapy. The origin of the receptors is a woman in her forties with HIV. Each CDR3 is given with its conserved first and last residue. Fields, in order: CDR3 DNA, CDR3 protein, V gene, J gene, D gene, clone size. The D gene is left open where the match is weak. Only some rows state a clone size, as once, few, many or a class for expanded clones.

DNA: TGTGCCAGCAGCCAAGATCTTGGGGCGGGGCCCGCCCAAGAGACCCAGTACTTC
CDR3: CASSQDLGAGPAQETQYF
V: TRBV4-2
J: TRBJ2-5
D: .
size: .

DNA: TGTGCCAGCAGTCGGACAGGGACCACTAATGAAAAACTGTTTTTT
CDR3: CASSRTGTTNEKLFF
V: TRBV6-1
J: TRBJ1-4
D: TRBD1
size: .

DNA: TGTGCCTGGAGTCCCCTGGACCCACAGGAGACGAACACTGAAGCTTTCTTT
CDR3: CAWSPLDPQETNTEAFF
V: TRBV30
J: TRBJ1-1
D: .
size: .

DNA: TGTGCCAGCAGTGAAGTTCGGGGGGCCAAGAGGGGTGAGCAGTTCTTC
CDR3: CASSEVRGAKRGEQFF
V: TRBV2
J: TRBJ2-1
D: .
size: .

DNA: TGTGCCAGCGCCGACAGAGGTTCACCCCTCCACTTT
CDR3: CASADRGSPLHF
V: TRBV28
J: TRBJ1-6
D: .
size: .

DNA: TGCGCCAGCAGCCAAGATAGGGGTGGCACTGGCTACACCTTC
CDR3: CASSQDRGGTGYTF
V: TRBV4-3
J: TRBJ1-2
D: .
size: few

DNA: TGTGCCTGGAGTGTCGGGGGGGCGAACACTGAAGCTTTCTTT
CDR3: CAWSVGGANTEAFF
V: TRBV30
J: TRBJ1-1
D: .
size: .

DNA: TGTGCCAGCAGCTTGGAGGTCCAGGGAGGTCAGCCCCAGCATTTT
CDR3: CASSLEVQGGQPQHF
V: TRBV5-5
J: TRBJ1-5
D: .
size: few

DNA: TGTGCCATCAGCGACAGGGAGGGCGAGCAGTACTTC
CDR3: CAISDREGEQYF
V: TRBV10-3
J: TRBJ2-7
D: .
size: .

DNA: TGTGCCAGCAGCCAAGATACGGCCAGCGGGGGGGACGAGCAGTACTTC
CDR3: CASSQDTASGGDEQYF
V: TRBV4-2
J: TRBJ2-7
D: TRBD2
size: .

DNA: TGTGCCAGCAGTCTCAACAGCGCCGGGGAGCTGTTTTTT
CDR3: CASSLNSAGELFF
V: TRBV28
J: TRBJ2-2
D: .
size: .

DNA: TGTGCCACCAGCAGAGGACGATGGACAGGGGGCGGAAAAGGCTACGAGCAGTACTTC
CDR3: CATSRGRWTGGGKGYEQYF
V: TRBV15
J: TRBJ2-7
D: TRBD1
size: .

DNA: TGTGCCAGCAAAAATCCGGGACACCCCACCTTTGCAGCACCCCTCCACTTT
CDR3: CASKNPGHPTFAAPLHF
V: TRBV2
J: TRBJ1-6
D: .
size: .

DNA: TGTGCCAGCAGCTTACCCCTCGGGGAGCTGTTTTTT
CDR3: CASSLPLGELFF
V: TRBV7-2
J: TRBJ2-2
D: .
size: .

DNA: TGTGCCAGCAGTGAAAATCTGAGGAGCTACACCTTC
CDR3: CASSENLRSYTF
V: TRBV6-1
J: TRBJ1-2
D: .
size: few

DNA: TGTGCCAGCAGTTTTGGGACAGGGTTTGGCAATCAGCCCCAGCATTTT
CDR3: CASSFGTGFGNQPQHF
V: TRBV28
J: TRBJ1-5
D: TRBD1
size: .

DNA: TGTGCCAGCAGTGAATCGGTCCCTGGAAACACCATATATTTT
CDR3: CASSESVPGNTIYF
V: TRBV6-1
J: TRBJ1-3
D: .
size: .

DNA: TGTGCCAGCAGCGTAGATGGCGGGGGGCAGTACGAGCAGTACTTC
CDR3: CASSVDGGGQYEQYF
V: TRBV9
J: TRBJ2-7
D: TRBD2
size: few

DNA: TGTGCCAGCAGCTTGGGGGCGGGGGAGCAGTATTTT
CDR3: CASSLGAGEQYF
V: TRBV5-4
J: TRBJ2-3
D: TRBD2
size: once

DNA: TGCGCCAGCAGCTTAATCTCCCTCGGGACATTATCTGAAGCTTTCTTT
CDR3: CASSLISLGTLSEAFF
V: TRBV5-1
J: TRBJ1-1
D: .
size: .

DNA: TGTGCCAGCAGCACCGGTGGGACTGAAGCTTTCTTT
CDR3: CASSTGGTEAFF
V: TRBV28
J: TRBJ1-1
D: .
size: .

DNA: TGTGCCACCTCAGGGGGGAACTATGGCTACACCTTC
CDR3: CATSGGNYGYTF
V: TRBV19
J: TRBJ1-2
D: TRBD1
size: few

DNA: TGTGCCAGCAGTGAAGCAGGCGCAGGCACGCAGACCCAGTACTTC
CDR3: CASSEAGAGTQTQYF
V: TRBV6-1
J: TRBJ2-5
D: .
size: .

DNA: TGTGCCAGCAGCTCGACGCAGGGGAACTATGGCTACACCTTC
CDR3: CASSSTQGNYGYTF
V: TRBV7-2
J: TRBJ1-2
D: .
size: .

DNA: TGCGCCAGCAGCTTGGATAGGGGCGGCTATGGCTACACCTTC
CDR3: CASSLDRGGYGYTF
V: TRBV5-1
J: TRBJ1-2
D: .
size: .

DNA: TGTGCCAGCAGTGCACAAGTGAACACTGAAGCTTTCTTT
CDR3: CASSAQVNTEAFF
V: TRBV6-4
J: TRBJ1-1
D: .
size: .

DNA: TGTGCCAGCAGCCCGTCCGGGAGTAGCTCCTATAATTCACCCCTCCACTTT
CDR3: CASSPSGSSSYNSPLHF
V: TRBV11-2
J: TRBJ1-6
D: .
size: .

DNA: TGTGCCAGCAGCGCGGACAACATGAACACTGAAGCTTTCTTT
CDR3: CASSADNMNTEAFF
V: TRBV6-1
J: TRBJ1-1
D: .
size: .

DNA: TGTGCCAGCAGCGCTGACGGTGTCTCTGGAAACACCATATATTTT
CDR3: CASSADGVSGNTIYF
V: TRBV9
J: TRBJ1-3
D: .
size: .

DNA: TGTGCCAGCAGCTTAACCGGGACCAACTCTGGGGCCAACGTCCTGACTTTC
CDR3: CASSLTGTNSGANVLTF
V: TRBV7-2
J: TRBJ2-6
D: .
size: .

DNA: TGTGCCAGCAGTTACGACAGGGTTGGGTTCTATGGCTACACCTTC
CDR3: CASSYDRVGFYGYTF
V: TRBV6-6
J: TRBJ1-2
D: TRBD1
size: .

DNA: TGTGCCAGTAGTATTGTGGGGGGCACTGAAGCTTTCTTT
CDR3: CASSIVGGTEAFF
V: TRBV19
J: TRBJ1-1
D: .
size: .

DNA: TGCGCCAGCAGCCTGCGGCCGGGACAGCCAGCCGAACTGTTTTTT
CDR3: CASSLRPGQPAELFF
V: TRBV5-1
J: TRBJ1-4
D: TRBD1
size: .

DNA: TGCAGCGTGGGGAAAGGTCAGGGACCTAATGAAAAACTGTTTTTT
CDR3: CSVGKGQGPNEKLFF
V: TRBV29-1
J: TRBJ1-4
D: .
size: .

DNA: TGCGCCAGCAGCTTGGGCGGGACAGGGGGCGTGAATGAGCAGTTCTTC
CDR3: CASSLGGTGGVNEQFF
V: TRBV5-1
J: TRBJ2-1
D: TRBD1
size: .

DNA: TGTGCCAGCAGTTACGATAACCAATGCTCTGGAAACACCATATATTTT
CDR3: CASSYDNQCSGNTIYF
V: TRBV6-8
J: TRBJ1-3
D: .
size: .

DNA: TGTGCCAGCAGCGCCGGACAGGGGGCCGGCTATGGCTACACCTTC
CDR3: CASSAGQGAGYGYTF
V: TRBV7-9
J: TRBJ1-2
D: TRBD1
size: once

DNA: TGTGCCAGCAGTGCCGGGACCATTTCGGCCGAGCAGTACTTC
CDR3: CASSAGTISAEQYF
V: TRBV28
J: TRBJ2-7
D: .
size: .

DNA: TGTGCCAGCAGGGTGGGACGGGGTCACACCGGGGAGCTGTTTTTT
CDR3: CASRVGRGHTGELFF
V: TRBV7-3
J: TRBJ2-2
D: .
size: few

DNA: TGTGCCAGCAGCCTCGTTGTTCCCCCTGAAGCTTTCTTT
CDR3: CASSLVVPPEAFF
V: TRBV28
J: TRBJ1-1
D: .
size: few

DNA: TGTGCCTGGAGCGTACCGCAGGGGCGTGGGGCTTTCTTT
CDR3: CAWSVPQGRGAFF
V: TRBV30
J: TRBJ1-1
D: .
size: .

DNA: TGCGCCAGCAGCCAGGTCCGGGCTAGCGGGGGGGCCTACAATGAGCAGTTCTTC
CDR3: CASSQVRASGGAYNEQFF
V: TRBV4-1
J: TRBJ2-1
D: TRBD2
size: .

DNA: TGTGCCTGGAGTCCACGGACAGGGGTTCAGCCCCAGCATTTT
CDR3: CAWSPRTGVQPQHF
V: TRBV30
J: TRBJ1-5
D: TRBD1
size: few

DNA: TGTGCCAGTAGAGACCCGGGACTAGCGGGGACCTACGAGCAGTACTTC
CDR3: CASRDPGLAGTYEQYF
V: TRBV19
J: TRBJ2-7
D: TRBD2
size: once

DNA: TGTGCCAGCAGCTTGGTTTCTTTGCGGGGGGGACGCACAGATACGCAGTATTTT
CDR3: CASSLVSLRGGRTDTQYF
V: TRBV7-8
J: TRBJ2-3
D: TRBD2
size: once

DNA: TGTGCCAGCAGTTCCGGGGGGATCTATGGCTACACCTTC
CDR3: CASSSGGIYGYTF
V: TRBV6-5
J: TRBJ1-2
D: .
size: .

DNA: TGTGCCAGCAGCTTGGCCAGGGGGGAAGAGACCCAGTACTTC
CDR3: CASSLARGEETQYF
V: TRBV5-4
J: TRBJ2-5
D: .
size: .

DNA: TGTGCCAGCAGCCCAGGGACAGGCCTAAAGGGGAACATTCAGTACTTC
CDR3: CASSPGTGLKGNIQYF
V: TRBV6-6
J: TRBJ2-4
D: TRBD1
size: .

DNA: TGCGCCAGCAGGCCGGAGGCGCGGGAGACCCAGTACTTC
CDR3: CASRPEARETQYF
V: TRBV5-1
J: TRBJ2-5
D: .
size: .

DNA: TGTGCCAGCAGCTTAGTGGTCGGGGAGCTGTTTTTT
CDR3: CASSLVVGELFF
V: TRBV7-9
J: TRBJ2-2
D: .
size: once

DNA: TGCAGCGTTCAGGGGGGGCGATTCCCAGATACGCAGTATTTT
CDR3: CSVQGGRFPDTQYF
V: TRBV29-1
J: TRBJ2-3
D: .
size: .

DNA: TGTGCCAGCAGGAACAGGGTGTCCGTTAAATCTGAAGCTTTCTTT
CDR3: CASRNRVSVKSEAFF
V: TRBV28
J: TRBJ1-1
D: .
size: .

DNA: TGTGCCAGCACCCCAGTGGGGGCGGAGACAGAGGGCTACACCTTC
CDR3: CASTPVGAETEGYTF
V: TRBV5-8
J: TRBJ1-2
D: .
size: .

DNA: TGTGCCATCAGTGAAACGGTACAGCTCAATCAGCCCCAGCATTTT
CDR3: CAISETVQLNQPQHF
V: TRBV10-3
J: TRBJ1-5
D: .
size: .

DNA: TGTGCCAGTTCCAGGGTGGCGGGTCGGCAGTACTTC
CDR3: CASSRVAGRQYF
V: TRBV19
J: TRBJ2-7
D: .
size: .

DNA: TGTGCCAGCAGCCGGGGGGCATCGAGCAATCAGCCCCAGCATTTT
CDR3: CASSRGASSNQPQHF
V: TRBV2
J: TRBJ1-5
D: .
size: once

DNA: TGTGCCAGCAGCTTATTTAGGCGGAGCTCCTACAATGAGCAGTTCTTC
CDR3: CASSLFRRSSYNEQFF
V: TRBV7-6
J: TRBJ2-1
D: .
size: .